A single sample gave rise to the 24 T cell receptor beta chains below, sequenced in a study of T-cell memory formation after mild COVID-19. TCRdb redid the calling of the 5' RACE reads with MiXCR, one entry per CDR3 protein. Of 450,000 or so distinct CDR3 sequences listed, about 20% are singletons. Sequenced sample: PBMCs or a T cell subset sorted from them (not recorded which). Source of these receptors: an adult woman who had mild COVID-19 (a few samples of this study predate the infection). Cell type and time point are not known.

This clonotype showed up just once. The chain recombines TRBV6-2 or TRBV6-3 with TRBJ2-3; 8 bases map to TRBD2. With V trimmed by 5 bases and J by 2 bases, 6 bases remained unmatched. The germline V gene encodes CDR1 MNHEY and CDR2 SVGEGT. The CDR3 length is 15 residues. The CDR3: CASSQTSGATDTQYF. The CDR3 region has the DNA TGTGCCAGCAGTCAAACTAGCGGAGCCACAGATACGCAGTATTTT.

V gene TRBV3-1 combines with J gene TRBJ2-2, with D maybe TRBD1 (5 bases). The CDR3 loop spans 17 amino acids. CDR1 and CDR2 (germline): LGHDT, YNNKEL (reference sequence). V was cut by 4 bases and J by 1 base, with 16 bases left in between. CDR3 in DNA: TGTGCCAGCAGCCCTTCCTTCGGAACAGGGAACACCGGGGAGCTGTTTTTT. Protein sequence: CASSPSFGTGNTGELFF.

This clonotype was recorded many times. CDR3: CASSLSAAVNEKLFF. CDR3 nucleotide sequence: TGCGCCAGCAGCTTGTCCGCGGCAGTGAACGAAAAACTGTTTTTT. The J gene is TRBJ1-4, the V gene TRBV5-1; D is ambiguous. The CDR3 runs 15 residues. The V end lost 1 base, the J end lost 8 bases, and 15 bases lay between the germline ends. Germline CDR1 and CDR2: SGHRS and YFSETQ. The full variable domain, completed using reference TRBV5-1 and TRBJ1-4, is KAGVTQTPRYLIKTRGQQVTLSCSPISGHRSVSWYQQTPGQGLQFLFEYFSETQRNKGNFPGRFSGRQFSNSRSEMNVSTLELGDSALYLCASSLSAAVNEKLFFGSGTQLSVL.

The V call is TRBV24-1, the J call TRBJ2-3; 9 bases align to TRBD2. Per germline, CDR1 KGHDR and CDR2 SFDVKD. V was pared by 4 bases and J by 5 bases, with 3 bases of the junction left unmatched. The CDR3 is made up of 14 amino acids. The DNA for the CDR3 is TGTGCCACCAGTGAGTGGACTAGCGAAGATACGCAGTATTTT. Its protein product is CATSEWTSEDTQYF.

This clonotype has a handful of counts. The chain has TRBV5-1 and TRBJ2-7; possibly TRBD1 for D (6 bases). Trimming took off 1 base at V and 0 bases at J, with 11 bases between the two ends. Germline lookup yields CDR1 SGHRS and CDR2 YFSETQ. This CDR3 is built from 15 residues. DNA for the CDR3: TGCGCCAGCAGCTTGCTGACAGGTCACTCCTACGAGCAGTACTTC. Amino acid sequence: CASSLLTGHSYEQYF. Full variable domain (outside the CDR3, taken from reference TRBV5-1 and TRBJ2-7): KAGVTQTPRYLIKTRGQQVTLSCSPISGHRSVSWYQQTPGQGLQFLFEYFSETQRNKGNFPGRFSGRQFSNSRSEMNVSTLELGDSALYLCASSLLTGHSYEQYFGPGTRLTVT.

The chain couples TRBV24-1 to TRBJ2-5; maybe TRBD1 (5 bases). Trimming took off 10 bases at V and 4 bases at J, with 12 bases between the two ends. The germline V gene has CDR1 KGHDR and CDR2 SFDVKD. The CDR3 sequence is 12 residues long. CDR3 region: CATKGRGETQYF. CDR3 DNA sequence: TGTGCCACTAAGGGGCGCGGAGAGACCCAGTACTTC.

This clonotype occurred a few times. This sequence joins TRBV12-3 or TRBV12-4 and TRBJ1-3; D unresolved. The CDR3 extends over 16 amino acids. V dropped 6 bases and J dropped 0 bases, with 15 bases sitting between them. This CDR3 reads CASSDRLVGSGNTIYF. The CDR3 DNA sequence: TGTGCCAGCAGCGATCGCCTGGTGGGCTCTGGAAACACCATATATTTT.

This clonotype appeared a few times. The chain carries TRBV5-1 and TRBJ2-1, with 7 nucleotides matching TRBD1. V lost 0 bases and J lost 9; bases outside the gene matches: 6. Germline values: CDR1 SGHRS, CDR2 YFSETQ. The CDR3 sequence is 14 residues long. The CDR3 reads CASSLGDRAGEQFF. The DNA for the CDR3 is TGCGCCAGCAGCTTGGGAGACAGGGCGGGTGAGCAGTTCTTC.

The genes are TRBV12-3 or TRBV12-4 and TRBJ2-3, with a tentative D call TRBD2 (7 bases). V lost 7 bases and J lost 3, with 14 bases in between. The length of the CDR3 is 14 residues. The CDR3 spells CASKMGGRTDTQYF. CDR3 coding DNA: TGTGCCAGCAAGATGGGGGGGCGGACAGATACGCAGTATTTT.

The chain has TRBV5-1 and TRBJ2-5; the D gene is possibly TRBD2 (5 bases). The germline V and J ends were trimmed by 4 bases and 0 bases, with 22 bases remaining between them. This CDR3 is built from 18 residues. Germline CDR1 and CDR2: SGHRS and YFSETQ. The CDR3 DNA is TGCGCCAGCAGCCCCGGGTCACTAGGGCCGGGTTACCAAGAGACCCAGTACTTC. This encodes CASSPGSLGPGYQETQYF.

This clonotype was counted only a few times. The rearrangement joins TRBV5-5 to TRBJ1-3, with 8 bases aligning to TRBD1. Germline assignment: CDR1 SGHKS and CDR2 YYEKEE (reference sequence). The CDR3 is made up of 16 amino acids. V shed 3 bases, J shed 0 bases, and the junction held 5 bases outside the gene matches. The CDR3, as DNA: TGTGCCAGCAGCTACGGGGACAGGCACTCTGGAAACACCATATATTTT. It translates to CASSYGDRHSGNTIYF. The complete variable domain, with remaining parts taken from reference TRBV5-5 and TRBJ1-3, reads DAGVTQSPTHLIKTRGQQVTLRCSPISGHKSVSWYQQVLGQGPQFIFQYYEKEERGRGNFPDRFSARQFPNYSSELNVNALLLGDSALYLCASSYGDRHSGNTIYFGEGSWLTVV.

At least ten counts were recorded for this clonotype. The CDR3 nucleotides are TGTGCCAGCAGCCAAGCCGGGACCACGAACACCGGGGAGCTGTTTTTT. Amino acids: CASSQAGTTNTGELFF. This chain joins TRBV4-2 and TRBJ2-2; perhaps D is TRBD1 or TRBD2 (5 bases each). CDR1 is LGHNA, CDR2 YNFKEQ, per germline. The CDR3 extends over 16 amino acids. Between the trimmed V and J ends, which lost 1 base and 0 bases, there was a span of 9 bases.

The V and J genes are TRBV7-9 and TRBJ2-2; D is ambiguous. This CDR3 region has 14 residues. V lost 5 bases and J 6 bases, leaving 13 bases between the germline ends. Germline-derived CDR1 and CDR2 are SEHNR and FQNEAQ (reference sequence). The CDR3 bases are TGTGCCAGCAGCCCCCCCGCGAGGCCCGGGGAGCTGTTTTTT. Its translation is CASSPPARPGELFF.

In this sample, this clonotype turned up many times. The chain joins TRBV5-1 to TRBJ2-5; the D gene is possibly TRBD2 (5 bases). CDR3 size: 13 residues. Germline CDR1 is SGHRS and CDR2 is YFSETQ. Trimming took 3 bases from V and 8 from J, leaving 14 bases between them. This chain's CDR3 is CASSSEQSGTQYF. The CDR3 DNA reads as TGCGCCAGCAGCTCGGAACAATCGGGAACCCAGTACTTC.

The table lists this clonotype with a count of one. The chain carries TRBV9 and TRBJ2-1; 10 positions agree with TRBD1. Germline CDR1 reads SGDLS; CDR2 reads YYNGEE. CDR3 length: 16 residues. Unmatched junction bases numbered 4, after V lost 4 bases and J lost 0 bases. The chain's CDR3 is CASSPRDRGSYNEQFF. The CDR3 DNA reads TGTGCCAGCAGCCCGAGGGACAGGGGCTCCTACAATGAGCAGTTCTTC.

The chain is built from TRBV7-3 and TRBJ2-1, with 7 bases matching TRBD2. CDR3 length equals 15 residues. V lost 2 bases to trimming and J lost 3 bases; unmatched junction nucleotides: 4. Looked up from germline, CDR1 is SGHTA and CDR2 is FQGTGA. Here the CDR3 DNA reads TGTGCCAGCAGCTTAGCGGGGGATTACTACAATGAGCAGTTCTTC. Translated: CASSLAGDYYNEQFF.

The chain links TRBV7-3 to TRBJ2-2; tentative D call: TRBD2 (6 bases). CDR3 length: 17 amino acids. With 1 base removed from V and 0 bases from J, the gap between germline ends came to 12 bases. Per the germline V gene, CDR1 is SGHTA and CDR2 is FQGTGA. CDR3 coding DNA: TGTGCCAGCAGCTTAAACGCCGGGAGTACGAACACCGGGGAGCTGTTTTTT. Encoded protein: CASSLNAGSTNTGELFF. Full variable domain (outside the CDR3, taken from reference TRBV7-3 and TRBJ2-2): GAGVSQTPSNKVTEKGKYVELRCDPISGHTALYWYRQSLGQGPEFLIYFQGTGAADDSGLPNDRFFAVRPEGSVSTLKIQRTERGDSAVYLCASSLNAGSTNTGELFFGEGSRLTVL.

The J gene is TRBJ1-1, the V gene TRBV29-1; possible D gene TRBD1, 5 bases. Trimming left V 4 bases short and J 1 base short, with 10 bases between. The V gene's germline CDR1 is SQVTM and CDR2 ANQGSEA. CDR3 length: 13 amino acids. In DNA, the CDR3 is TGCAGCGTTGCCCCGGGGCAGAACACTGAAGCTTTCTTT. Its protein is CSVAPGQNTEAFF.

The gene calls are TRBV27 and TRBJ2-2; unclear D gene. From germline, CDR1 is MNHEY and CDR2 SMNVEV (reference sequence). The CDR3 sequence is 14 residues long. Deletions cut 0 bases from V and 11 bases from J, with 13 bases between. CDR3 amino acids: CASSLSVSGPELFF. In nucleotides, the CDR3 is TGTGCCAGCAGTTTATCGGTTTCCGGGCCCGAGCTGTTTTTT.

CDR3 region: CASSSPPTSGGDNEQFF. The DNA for the CDR3 is TGTGCCAGCAGTTCCCCGCCGACTAGCGGGGGGGACAATGAGCAGTTCTTC. The chain has TRBV27 and TRBJ2-1, with TRBD2 matching over 14 bases. This CDR3 has 17 residues. Looked up from germline, CDR1 is MNHEY and CDR2 is SMNVEV (reference sequence). Trimming removed 4 bases from V and 5 bases from J; junction bases left unmatched: 7.

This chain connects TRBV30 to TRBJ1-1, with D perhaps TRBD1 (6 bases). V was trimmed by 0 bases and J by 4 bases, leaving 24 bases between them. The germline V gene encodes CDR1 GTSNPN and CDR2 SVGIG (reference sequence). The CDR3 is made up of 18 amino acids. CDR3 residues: CAWSVRGGRSVRSTEAFF. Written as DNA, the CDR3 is TGTGCCTGGAGTGTAAGGGGGGGCCGTAGCGTGAGAAGCACTGAAGCTTTCTTT.

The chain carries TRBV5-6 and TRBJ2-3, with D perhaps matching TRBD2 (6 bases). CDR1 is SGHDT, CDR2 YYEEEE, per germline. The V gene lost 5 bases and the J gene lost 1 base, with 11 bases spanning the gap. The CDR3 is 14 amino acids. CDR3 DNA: TGTGCCAGCAGTATGCGGGGAGGCACAGATACGCAGTATTTT. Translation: CASSMRGGTDTQYF.

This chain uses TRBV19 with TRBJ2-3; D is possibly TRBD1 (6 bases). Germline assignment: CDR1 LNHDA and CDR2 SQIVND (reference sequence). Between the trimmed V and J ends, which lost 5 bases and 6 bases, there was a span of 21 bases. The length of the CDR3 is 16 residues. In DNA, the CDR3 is TGTGCCAGTAGTTCCGGGACAACCAGCGTTTCCGATACGCAGTATTTT. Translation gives CASSSGTTSVSDTQYF.

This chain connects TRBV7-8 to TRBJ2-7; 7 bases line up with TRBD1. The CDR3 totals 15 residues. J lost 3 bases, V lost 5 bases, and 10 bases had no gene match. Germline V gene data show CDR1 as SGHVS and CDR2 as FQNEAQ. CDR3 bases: TGTGCCAGCAGCGCGAGGGACAGCTTATACTACGAGCAGTACTTC. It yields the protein CASSARDSLYYEQYF.